Sequencing of this T cell receptor (beta chain) was carried out in a study of Ad26.COV2.S vaccination and SARS-CoV-2 variants. Study-wide background: Each vaccinee took Ad26.COV2.S intramuscularly, once or twice 56 days apart. Overall study findings and caveats: Vaccine and placebo groups showed comparable non-spike TCR breadth. Responses of spike-specific T cells (both CD8+ and CD4+) reportedly showed substantial breadth after vaccination.

The CDR3 has 13 amino acids. The trim removed 9 bases at V and 5 bases at J, leaving 4 bases unmatched. As for this clone: What it binds is not known.

The treatment denotes: around 19 received Ad26.COV2.S at low or high dose, single or two shots; about five received placebo; per-sample allocation not given. It was on day 63 after the first vaccine or placebo injection that samples were taken. Donation came from an adult in Boston who was aged 18-55 years. Here immunoSEQ multiplex PCR was the method, and the copy in TCRdb shows in-frame clones only, minus some. The sample lists around 420,000 clones; 70% to 90% were seen once. The specimen was peripheral blood, collected in a trial of Ad26.COV2.S vaccine versus placebo. The chain recombines TRBV12-3 or TRBV12-4 with TRBJ2-5; the match to TRBD2 covers 12 bases. This TCR derives from a person aged 18-65 years who received the Ad26.COV2.S COVID-19 vaccine or a placebo. For the CDR3, the DNA is TGTGCCAGTGGACTAGCGGGGCGGGAGACCCAGTACTTC. Protein: CASGLAGRETQYF.